The clone carrying this T cell receptor beta chain was detected ten times or more. Its antigen is still unknown. Each cDNA molecule carried a unique molecular identifier. TCRdb re-analysed the 5' RACE reads in MiXCR, keeping a single row per CDR3 protein. This sample has some 40,000 distinct CDR3 sequences, with 4.5% to 7% found just once. This entry belongs to a study of early T cells in non-severe SARS-CoV-2 infection. Study background: Chains from this unsorted whole-blood bulk RNA could not be paired.

Study results and caveats: Database matching using VDJdb favored anti-spike CD8 responses, with private and CD4 specificities left missing.

The receptor was isolated from an adult who was a healthcare worker with PCR-confirmed SARS-CoV-2 infection or an uninfected control (not recorded which). The sample was whole blood, taken at baseline.

The CDR3: CASAPPASQETQYF. CDR3 DNA: TGTGCCAGTGCGCCCCCGGCTTCACAAGAGACCCAGTACTTC. V is TRBV2 and J is TRBJ2-5; D not resolved. The CDR3 is 14 residues long. Germline lookup yields CDR1 SNHLY and CDR2 FYNNEI. V was pared by 9 bases and J by 2 bases, with 16 bases between.